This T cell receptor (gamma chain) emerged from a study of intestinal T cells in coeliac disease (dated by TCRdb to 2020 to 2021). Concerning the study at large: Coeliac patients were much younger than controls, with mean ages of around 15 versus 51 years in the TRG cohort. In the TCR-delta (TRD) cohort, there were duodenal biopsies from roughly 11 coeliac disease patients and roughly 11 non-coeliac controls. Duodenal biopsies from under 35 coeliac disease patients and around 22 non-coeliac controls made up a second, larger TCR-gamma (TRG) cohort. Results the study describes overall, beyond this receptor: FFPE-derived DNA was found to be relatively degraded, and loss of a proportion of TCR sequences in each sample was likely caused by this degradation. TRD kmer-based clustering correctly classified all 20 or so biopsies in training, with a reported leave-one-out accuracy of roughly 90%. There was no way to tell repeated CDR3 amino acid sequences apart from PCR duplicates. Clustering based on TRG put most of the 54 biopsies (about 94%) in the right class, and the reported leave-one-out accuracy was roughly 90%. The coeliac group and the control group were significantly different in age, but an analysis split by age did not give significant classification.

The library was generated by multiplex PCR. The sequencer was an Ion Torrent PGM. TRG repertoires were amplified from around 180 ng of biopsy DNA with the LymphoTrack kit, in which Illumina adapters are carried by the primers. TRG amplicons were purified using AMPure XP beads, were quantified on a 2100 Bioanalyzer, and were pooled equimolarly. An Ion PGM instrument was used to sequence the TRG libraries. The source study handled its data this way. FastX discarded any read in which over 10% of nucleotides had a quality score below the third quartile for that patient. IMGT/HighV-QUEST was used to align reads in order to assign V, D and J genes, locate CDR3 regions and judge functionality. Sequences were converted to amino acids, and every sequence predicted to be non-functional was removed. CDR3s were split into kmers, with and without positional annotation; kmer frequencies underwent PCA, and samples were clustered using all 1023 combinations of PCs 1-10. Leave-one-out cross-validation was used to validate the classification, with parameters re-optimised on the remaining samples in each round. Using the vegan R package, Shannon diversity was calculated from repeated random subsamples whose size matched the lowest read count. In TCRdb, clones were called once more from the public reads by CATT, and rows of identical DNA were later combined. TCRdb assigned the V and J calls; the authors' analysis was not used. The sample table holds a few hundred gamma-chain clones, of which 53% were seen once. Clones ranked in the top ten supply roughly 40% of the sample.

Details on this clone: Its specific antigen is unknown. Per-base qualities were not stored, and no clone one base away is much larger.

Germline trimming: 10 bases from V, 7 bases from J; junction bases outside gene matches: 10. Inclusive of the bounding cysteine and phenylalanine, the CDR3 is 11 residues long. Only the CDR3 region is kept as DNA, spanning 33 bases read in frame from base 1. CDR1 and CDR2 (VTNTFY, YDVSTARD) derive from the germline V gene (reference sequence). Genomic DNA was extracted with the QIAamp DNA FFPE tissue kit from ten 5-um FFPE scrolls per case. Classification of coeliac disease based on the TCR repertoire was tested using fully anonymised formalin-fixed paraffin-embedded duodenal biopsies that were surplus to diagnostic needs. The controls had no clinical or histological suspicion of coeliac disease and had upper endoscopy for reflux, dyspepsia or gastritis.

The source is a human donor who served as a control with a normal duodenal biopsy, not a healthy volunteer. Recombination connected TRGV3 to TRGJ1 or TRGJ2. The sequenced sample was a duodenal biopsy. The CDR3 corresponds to CATGPGYKKLF. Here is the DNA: TGTGCCACTGGCCCAGGGTATAAGAAACTCTTT.